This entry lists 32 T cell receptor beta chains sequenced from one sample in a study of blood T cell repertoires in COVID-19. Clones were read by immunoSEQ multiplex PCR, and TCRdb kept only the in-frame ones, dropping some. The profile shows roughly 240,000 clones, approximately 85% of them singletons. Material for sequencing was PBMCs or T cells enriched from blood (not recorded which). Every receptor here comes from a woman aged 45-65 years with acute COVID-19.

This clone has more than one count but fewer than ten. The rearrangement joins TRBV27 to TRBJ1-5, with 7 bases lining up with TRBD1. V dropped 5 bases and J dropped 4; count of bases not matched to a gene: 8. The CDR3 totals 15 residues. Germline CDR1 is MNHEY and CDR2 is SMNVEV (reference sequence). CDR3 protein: CASSERTGLNQPQHF. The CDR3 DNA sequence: TGTGCCAGCAGTGAACGGACAGGACTGAATCAGCCCCAGCATTTT.

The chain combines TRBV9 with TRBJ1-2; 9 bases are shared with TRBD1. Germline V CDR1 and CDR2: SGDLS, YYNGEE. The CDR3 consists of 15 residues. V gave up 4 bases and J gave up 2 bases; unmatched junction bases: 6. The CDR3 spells CASSTSQGANYGYTF. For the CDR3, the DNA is TGTGCCAGCAGCACCTCACAGGGGGCCAACTATGGCTACACCTTC.

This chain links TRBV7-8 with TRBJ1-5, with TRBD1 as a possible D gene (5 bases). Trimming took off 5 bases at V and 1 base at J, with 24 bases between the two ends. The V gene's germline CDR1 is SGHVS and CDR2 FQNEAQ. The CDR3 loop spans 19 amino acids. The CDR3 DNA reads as TGTGCCAGCAGCCCTGAGTTGGCGGGGATTGGGGGGAGCAATCAGCCCCAGCATTTT. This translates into CASSPELAGIGGSNQPQHF. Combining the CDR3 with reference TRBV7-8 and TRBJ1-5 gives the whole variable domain GAGVSQSPRYKVAKRGQDVALRCDPISGHVSLFWYQQALGQGPEFLTYFQNEAQLDKSGLPSDRFFAERPEGSVSTLKIQRTQQEDSAVYLCASSPELAGIGGSNQPQHFGDGTRLSIL.

The chain's CDR3 is CASNPGQGARQPQHF. The CDR3 coding sequence is TGTGCCAGCAATCCGGGACAGGGGGCTCGTCAGCCCCAGCATTTT. The chain carries TRBV2 and TRBJ1-5; 12 nucleotides agree with TRBD1. The CDR3 consists of 15 residues. Germline values: CDR1 SNHLY, CDR2 FYNNEI. Trimming at V came to 7 bases and at J to 6 bases, leaving 7 bases not matched to a gene.

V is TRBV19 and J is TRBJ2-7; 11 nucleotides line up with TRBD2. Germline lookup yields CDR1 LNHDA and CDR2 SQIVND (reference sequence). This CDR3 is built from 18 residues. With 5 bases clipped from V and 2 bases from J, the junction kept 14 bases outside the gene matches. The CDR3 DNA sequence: TGTGCCAGTAGTGTCGCGACTAGCGGGGTGATTTGGCCCTACGAGCAGTACTTC. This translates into CASSVATSGVIWPYEQYF.

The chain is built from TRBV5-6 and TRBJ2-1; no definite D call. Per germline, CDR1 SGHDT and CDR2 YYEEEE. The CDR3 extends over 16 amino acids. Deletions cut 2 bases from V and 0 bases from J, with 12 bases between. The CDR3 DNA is TGTGCCAGCAGCTTCAGGTCCGGTGGCTCCTACAATGAGCAGTTCTTC. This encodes CASSFRSGGSYNEQFF.

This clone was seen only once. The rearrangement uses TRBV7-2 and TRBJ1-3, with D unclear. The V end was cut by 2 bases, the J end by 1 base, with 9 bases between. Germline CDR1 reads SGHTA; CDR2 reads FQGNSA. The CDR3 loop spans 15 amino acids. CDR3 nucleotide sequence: TGTGCCAGCAGCTTATTGACTTTTTCTGGAAACACCATATATTTT. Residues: CASSLLTFSGNTIYF.

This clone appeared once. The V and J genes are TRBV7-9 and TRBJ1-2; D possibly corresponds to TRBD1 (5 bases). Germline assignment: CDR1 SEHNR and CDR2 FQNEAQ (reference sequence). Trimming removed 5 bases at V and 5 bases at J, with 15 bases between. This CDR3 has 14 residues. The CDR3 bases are TGTGCCAGCAGCGTACAGGCGGACCTTTATGGCTACACCTTC. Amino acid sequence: CASSVQADLYGYTF.

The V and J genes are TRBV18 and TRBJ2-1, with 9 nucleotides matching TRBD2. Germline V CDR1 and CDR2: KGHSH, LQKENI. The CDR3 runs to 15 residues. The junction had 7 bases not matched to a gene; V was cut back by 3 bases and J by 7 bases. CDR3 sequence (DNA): TGTGCCAGCTCACCCAGCGGGGGGCCCTTAAATGAGCAGTTCTTC. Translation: CASSPSGGPLNEQFF.

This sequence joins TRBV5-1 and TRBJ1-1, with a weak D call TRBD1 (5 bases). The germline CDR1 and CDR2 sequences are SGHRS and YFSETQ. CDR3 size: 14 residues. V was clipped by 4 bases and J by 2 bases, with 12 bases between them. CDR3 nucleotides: TGCGCCAGCAGCGAGACAGCCGGCAACACTGAAGCTTTCTTT. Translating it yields CASSETAGNTEAFF.

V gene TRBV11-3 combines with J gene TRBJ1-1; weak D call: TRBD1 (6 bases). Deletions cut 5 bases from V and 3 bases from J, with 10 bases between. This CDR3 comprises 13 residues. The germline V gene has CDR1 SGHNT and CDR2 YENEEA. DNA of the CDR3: TGTGCCAGCAGCATAGGGGGGGACACTGAAGCTTTCTTT. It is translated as CASSIGGDTEAFF.

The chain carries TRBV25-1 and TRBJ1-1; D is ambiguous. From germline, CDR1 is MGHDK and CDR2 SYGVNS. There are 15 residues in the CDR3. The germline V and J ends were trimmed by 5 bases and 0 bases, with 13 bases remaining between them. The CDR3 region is CASSPPTGMNTEAFF. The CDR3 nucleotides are TGTGCCAGCAGTCCCCCCACGGGAATGAACACTGAAGCTTTCTTT.

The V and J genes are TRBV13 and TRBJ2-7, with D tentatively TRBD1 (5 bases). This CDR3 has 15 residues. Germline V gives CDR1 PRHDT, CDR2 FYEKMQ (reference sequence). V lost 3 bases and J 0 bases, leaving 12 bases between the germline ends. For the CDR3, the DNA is TGTGCCAGCAGCTTCCTTCAGGGATCCTCCTACGAGCAGTACTTC. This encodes CASSFLQGSSYEQYF.

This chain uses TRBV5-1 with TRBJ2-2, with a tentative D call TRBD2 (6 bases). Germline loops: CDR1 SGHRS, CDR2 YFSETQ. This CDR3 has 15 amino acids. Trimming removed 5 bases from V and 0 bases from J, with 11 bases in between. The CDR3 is CASSGGYPNTGELFF. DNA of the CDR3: TGCGCCAGCAGTGGAGGGTACCCGAACACCGGGGAGCTGTTTTTT.

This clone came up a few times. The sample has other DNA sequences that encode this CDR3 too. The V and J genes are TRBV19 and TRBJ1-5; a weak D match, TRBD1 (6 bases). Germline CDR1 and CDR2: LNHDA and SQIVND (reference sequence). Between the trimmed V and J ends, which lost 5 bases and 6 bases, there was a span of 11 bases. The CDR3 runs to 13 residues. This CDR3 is CASSAGVRQPQHF. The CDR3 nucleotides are TGTGCCAGTAGTGCAGGGGTCCGTCAGCCCCAGCATTTT.

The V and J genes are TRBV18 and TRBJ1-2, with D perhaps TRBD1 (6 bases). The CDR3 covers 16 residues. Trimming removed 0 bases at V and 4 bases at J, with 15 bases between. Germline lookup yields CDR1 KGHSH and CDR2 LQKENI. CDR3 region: CASSPPMGAGAYGYTF. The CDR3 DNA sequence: TGTGCCAGCTCACCACCGATGGGGGCAGGAGCCTATGGCTACACCTTC.

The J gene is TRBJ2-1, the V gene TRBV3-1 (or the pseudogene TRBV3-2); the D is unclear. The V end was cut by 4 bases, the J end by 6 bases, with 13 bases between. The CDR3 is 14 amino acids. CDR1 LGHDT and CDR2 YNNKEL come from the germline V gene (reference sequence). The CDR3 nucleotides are TGTGCCAGCAGCCTCGAGAGAGTCCGCAATGAGCAGTTCTTC. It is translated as CASSLERVRNEQFF.

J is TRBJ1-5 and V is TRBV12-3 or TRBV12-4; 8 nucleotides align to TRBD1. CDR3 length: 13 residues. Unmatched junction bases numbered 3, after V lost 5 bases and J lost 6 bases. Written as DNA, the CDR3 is TGTGCCAGCAGTGGACAGGGCGGTCAGCCCCAGCATTTT. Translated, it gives CASSGQGGQPQHF.

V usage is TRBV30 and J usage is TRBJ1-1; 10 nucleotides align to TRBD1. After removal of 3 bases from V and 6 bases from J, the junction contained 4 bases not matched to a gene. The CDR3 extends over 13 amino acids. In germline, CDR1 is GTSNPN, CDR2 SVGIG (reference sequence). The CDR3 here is CAWRGQGFSEAFF. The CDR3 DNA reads TGTGCCTGGAGGGGACAGGGGTTCTCTGAAGCTTTCTTT. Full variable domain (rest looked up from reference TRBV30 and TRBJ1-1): SQTIHQWPATLVQPVGSPLSLECTVEGTSNPNLYWYRQAAGRGLQLLFYSVGIGQISSEVPQNLSASRPQDRQFILSSKKLLLSDSGFYLCAWRGQGFSEAFFGQGTRLTVV.

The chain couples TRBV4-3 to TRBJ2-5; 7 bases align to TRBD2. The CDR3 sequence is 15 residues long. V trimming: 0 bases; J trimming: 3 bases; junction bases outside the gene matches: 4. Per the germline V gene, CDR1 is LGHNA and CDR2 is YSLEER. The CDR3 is CASSQEGSGEETQYF. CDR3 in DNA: TGCGCCAGCAGCCAAGAAGGCAGCGGGGAAGAGACCCAGTACTTC.

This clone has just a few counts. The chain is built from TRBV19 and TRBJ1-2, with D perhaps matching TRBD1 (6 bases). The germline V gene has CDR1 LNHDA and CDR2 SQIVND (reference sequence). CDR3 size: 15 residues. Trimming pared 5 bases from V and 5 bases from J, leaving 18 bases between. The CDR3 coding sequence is TGTGCCAGTAGTCCCGGGAAGGGGGGGAGATATGGCTACACCTTC. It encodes CASSPGKGGRYGYTF.

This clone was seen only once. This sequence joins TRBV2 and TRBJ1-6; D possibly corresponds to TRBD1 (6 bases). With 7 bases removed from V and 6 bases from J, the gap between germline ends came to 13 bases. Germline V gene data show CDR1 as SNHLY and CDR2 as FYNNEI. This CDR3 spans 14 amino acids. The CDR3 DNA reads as TGTGCCAGCACGGACAGTGTGATTAATTCACCCCTCCACTTT. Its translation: CASTDSVINSPLHF.

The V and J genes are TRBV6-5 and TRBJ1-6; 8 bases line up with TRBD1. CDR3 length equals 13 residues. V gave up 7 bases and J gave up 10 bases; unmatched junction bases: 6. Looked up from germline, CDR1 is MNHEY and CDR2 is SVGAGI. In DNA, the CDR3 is TGTGCCAGCAAGGCCGACAGGGGCTCACCCCTCCACTTT. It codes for CASKADRGSPLHF.

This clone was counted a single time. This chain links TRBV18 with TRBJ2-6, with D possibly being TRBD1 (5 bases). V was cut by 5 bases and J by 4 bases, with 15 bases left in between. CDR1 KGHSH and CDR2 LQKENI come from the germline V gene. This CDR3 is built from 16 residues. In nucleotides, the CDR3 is TGTGCCAGCTCAACGACAGAAGGCGGAGGGGCCAACGTCCTGACTTTC. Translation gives CASSTTEGGGANVLTF.

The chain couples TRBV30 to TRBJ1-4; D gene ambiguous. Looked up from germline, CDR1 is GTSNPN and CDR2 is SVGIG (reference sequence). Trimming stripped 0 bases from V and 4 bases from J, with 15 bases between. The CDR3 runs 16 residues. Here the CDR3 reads CAWSVHRSLINEKLFF. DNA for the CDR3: TGTGCCTGGAGTGTACATAGGAGCCTTATTAATGAAAAACTGTTTTTT.

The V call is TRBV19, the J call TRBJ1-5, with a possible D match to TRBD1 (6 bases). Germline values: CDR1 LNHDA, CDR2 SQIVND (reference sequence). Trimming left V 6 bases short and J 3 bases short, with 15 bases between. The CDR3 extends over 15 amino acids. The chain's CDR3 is CASSHQQGFNQPQHF. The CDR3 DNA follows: TGTGCCAGTAGCCATCAGCAGGGGTTCAATCAGCCCCAGCATTTT. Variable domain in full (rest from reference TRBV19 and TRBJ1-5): DGGITQSPKYLFRKEGQNVTLSCEQNLNHDAMYWYRQDPGQGLRLIYYSQIVNDFQKGDIAEGYSVSREKKESFPLTVTSAQKNPTAFYLCASSHQQGFNQPQHFGDGTRLSIL.

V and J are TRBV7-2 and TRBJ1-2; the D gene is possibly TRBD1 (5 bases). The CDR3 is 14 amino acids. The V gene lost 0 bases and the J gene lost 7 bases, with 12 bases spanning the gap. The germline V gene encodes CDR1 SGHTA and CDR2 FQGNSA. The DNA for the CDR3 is TGTGCCAGCAGCTTAGCGGGGGAGGGTCTTGGCTACACCTTC. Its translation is CASSLAGEGLGYTF.

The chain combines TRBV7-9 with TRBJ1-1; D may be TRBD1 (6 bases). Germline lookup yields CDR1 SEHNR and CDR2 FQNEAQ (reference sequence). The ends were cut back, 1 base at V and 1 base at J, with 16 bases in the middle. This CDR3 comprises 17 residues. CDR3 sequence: CASSLDVGQTRNTEAFF. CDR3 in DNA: TGTGCCAGCAGCTTAGACGTCGGACAGACAAGGAACACTGAAGCTTTCTTT. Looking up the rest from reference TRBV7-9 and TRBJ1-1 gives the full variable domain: DTGVSQNPRHKITKRGQNVTFRCDPISEHNRLYWYRQTLGQGPEFLTYFQNEAQLEKSRLLSDRFSAERPKGSFSTLEIQRTEQGDSAMYLCASSLDVGQTRNTEAFFGQGTRLTVV.

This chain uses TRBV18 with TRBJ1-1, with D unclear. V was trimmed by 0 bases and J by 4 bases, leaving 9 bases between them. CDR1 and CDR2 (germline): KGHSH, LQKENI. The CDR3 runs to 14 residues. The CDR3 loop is CASSPPHLVTEAFF. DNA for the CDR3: TGTGCCAGCTCACCACCCCACTTGGTCACTGAAGCTTTCTTT.

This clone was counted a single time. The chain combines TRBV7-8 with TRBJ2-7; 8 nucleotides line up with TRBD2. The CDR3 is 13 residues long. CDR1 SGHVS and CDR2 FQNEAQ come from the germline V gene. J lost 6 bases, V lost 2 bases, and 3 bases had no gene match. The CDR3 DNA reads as TGTGCCAGCAGCTTATTGCGGGGGGCCGAGCAGTACTTC. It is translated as CASSLLRGAEQYF.

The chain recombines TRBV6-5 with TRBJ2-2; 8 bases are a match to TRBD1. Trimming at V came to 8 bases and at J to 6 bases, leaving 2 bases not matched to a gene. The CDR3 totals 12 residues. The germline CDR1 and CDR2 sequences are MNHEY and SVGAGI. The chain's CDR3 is CASGQGSGELFF. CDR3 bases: TGTGCCAGCGGACAGGGCTCCGGGGAGCTGTTTTTT.

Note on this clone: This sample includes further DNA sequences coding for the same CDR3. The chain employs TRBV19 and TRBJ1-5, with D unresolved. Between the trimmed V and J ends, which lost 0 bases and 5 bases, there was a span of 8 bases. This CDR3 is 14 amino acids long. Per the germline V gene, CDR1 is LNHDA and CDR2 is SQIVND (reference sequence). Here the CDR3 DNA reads TGTGCCAGTAGTATAGAAAAGGGAGATCAGCCCCAGCATTTT. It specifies CASSIEKGDQPQHF. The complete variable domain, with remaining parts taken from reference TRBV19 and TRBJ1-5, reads DGGITQSPKYLFRKEGQNVTLSCEQNLNHDAMYWYRQDPGQGLRLIYYSQIVNDFQKGDIAEGYSVSREKKESFPLTVTSAQKNPTAFYLCASSIEKGDQPQHFGDGTRLSIL.